This T cell receptor (beta chain) was profiled in a study of cytomegalovirus exposure and HLA in healthy donors. A multiplex PCR was run with 60 Vbeta primers and 13 Jbeta primers. The protocol was immunoSEQ multiplex PCR, while the TCRdb copy is restricted to in-frame clones and leaves out a portion. The sample has 120,000 or so clones, roughly 76% seen once; the top ten hold around 2%. The CDR3 spans 16 residues. Per germline, CDR1 SNHLY and CDR2 FYNNEI. The trim removed 2 bases at V and 1 base at J, leaving 1 base unmatched. General study points: Being productive about 90% or about 30% of the time was typical of most TCR beta V segments in an earlier analysis. Based on reports, TCR beta sequences accurately predicted HLA-A and HLA-B alleles for most subjects.

As for this clone: Its antigen remains unknown.

The chain employs TRBV2 and TRBJ1-5, with 11 bases that match TRBD1. The sequencing sample was made of PBMCs. This TCR was recovered from a man aged 25-45 years in good health and CMV-seronegative. The CDR3 region has the DNA TGTGCCAGCAGTGAATGGGACAGGGGGAGCAATCAGCCCCAGCATTTT. Amino acids: CASSEWDRGSNQPQHF. The whole variable domain, remainder taken from reference TRBV2 and TRBJ1-5, is EPEVTQTPSHQVTQMGQEVILRCVPISNHLYFYWYRQILGQKVEFLVSFYNNEISEKSEIFDDQFSVERPDGSNFTLKIRSTKLEDSAMYFCASSEWDRGSNQPQHFGDGTRLSIL.